Listed below are T cell receptor beta chains from one sample, sequenced in a study of blood T cell repertoires in COVID-19. Method: immunoSEQ multiplex PCR; TCRdb's copy keeps in-frame clones and lacks some. The table includes 100,000 or so clones, around 84% detected once. Sequenced input: peripheral blood. These receptors all come from a man in his 70s with active or convalescent COVID-19. Both conserved end residues are part of each CDR3. Part of the rows lack a size; the others show once, few, many or a class for expanded clones.

TRBJ2-3	14	.	TRBV7-2	CASSSGGSTDTQYF
TRBJ2-3	16	.	TRBV6-6	CASNSAQGSSTDTQYF
TRBJ1-1	13	.	TRBV12-3/TRBV12-4	CASSFQQGAKAFF
TRBJ1-1	15	.	TRBV18	CASSPGGALDTEAFF
TRBJ2-5	11	once	TRBV20-1	CSARTKETQYF
TRBJ1-1	14	once	TRBV5-1	CASSPVPPHTEAFF
TRBJ1-4	14	.	TRBV19	CASSHRQGSEKLFF
TRBJ1-3	16	.	TRBV14	CASSQPGQERGCTIYF
TRBJ2-3	15	.	TRBV6-5	CASRTTGTSTDTQYF
TRBJ2-3	16	.	TRBV10-3	CAISSSLGGSTDTQYF
TRBJ1-1	17	.	TRBV9	CASSAGETGWESAEAFF
TRBJ1-3	16	many	TRBV5-1	CASSQGQGYSGNTIYF
TRBJ2-1	15	once	TRBV27	CASRSGQGGRDEQFF
TRBJ2-7	15	.	TRBV4-2	CASSQDLQGWYEQYF
TRBJ2-7	16	.	TRBV9	CASSPHPGGGFYEQYF
TRBJ1-1	14	.	TRBV10-3	CATKVGGENTEAFF
TRBJ1-1	16	.	TRBV30	CAWRREWGLQNTEAFF